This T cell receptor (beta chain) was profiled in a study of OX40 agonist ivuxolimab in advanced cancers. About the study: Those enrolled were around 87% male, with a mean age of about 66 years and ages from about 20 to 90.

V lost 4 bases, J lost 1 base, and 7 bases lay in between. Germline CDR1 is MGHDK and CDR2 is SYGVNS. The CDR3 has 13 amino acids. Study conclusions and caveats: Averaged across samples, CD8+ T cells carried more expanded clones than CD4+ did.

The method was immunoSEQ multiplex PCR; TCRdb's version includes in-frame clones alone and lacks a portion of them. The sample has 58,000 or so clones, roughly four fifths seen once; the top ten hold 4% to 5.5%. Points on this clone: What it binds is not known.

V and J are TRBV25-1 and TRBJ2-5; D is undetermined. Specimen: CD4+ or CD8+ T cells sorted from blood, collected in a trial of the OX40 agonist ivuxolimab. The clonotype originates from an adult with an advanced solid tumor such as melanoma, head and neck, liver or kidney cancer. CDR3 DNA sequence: TGTGCCAGCAGTGTAGGGATCCAAGAGACCCAGTACTTC. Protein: CASSVGIQETQYF.